These 5 T cell receptor beta chains were sequenced from one sample in a study of beta chain features in type 1 diabetes. Study-wide results and caveats: Shorter TCRB CDR3s, moderately but significantly so, marked every one of the four CD4+ subsets in Type 1 diabetes patients.

Sequencing targeted expressed TCRB transcripts, as all isolated RNA had been reverse transcribed. Sequenced by immunoSEQ multiplex PCR; TCRdb stores in-frame clones only, minus some. The sample has roughly 130,000 clones, about 16% seen once; the top ten hold approximately 2.3%. Their antigen targets remain unknown. Sequenced sample: central memory CD4+ T cells from blood. These receptors were taken from a man younger than 45 with type 1 diabetes.

There are a few counts of this clone. The chain has TRBV20-1 and TRBJ2-7; weak D call: TRBD1 (6 bases). CDR3 size: 11 residues. Per the germline V gene, CDR1 is DFQATT and CDR2 is SNEGSKA (reference sequence). V lost 7 bases and J lost 5, with 12 bases in between. CDR3 sequence reads: CSVTQGDEQYF. The CDR3 DNA reads as TGCAGTGTAACACAGGGTGACGAGCAGTACTTC.

This clone was seen a handful of times. The genes are TRBV7-2 and TRBJ2-3, with 13 positions matching TRBD2. CDR3 length equals 18 residues. CDR1 SGHTA and CDR2 FQGNSA come from the germline V gene. The V and J ends lost 6 bases and 2 bases, in that order; junction bases with no gene match: 11. CDR3 DNA sequence: TGTGCCAGCAGGCCACCCGGGACTAGCGGGGAATACACAGATACGCAGTATTTT. Residues: CASRPPGTSGEYTDTQYF. Full variable domain (remainder filled in from reference TRBV7-2 and TRBJ2-3): GAGVSQSPSNKVTEKGKDVELRCDPISGHTALYWYRQSLGQGLEFLIYFQGNSAPDKSGLPSDRFSAERTGGSVSTLTIQRTQQEDSAVYLCASRPPGTSGEYTDTQYFGPGTRLTVL.

This clone was seen a handful of times. Other DNA sequences within the sample encode an identical CDR3. The CDR3 is CSVRTGQETQYF. For the CDR3, the DNA is TGCAGCGTTAGGACAGGACAAGAGACCCAGTACTTC. V gene TRBV29-1 combines with J gene TRBJ2-5, with 7 positions matching TRBD1. The CDR3 has 12 amino acids. V trimming: 5 bases; J trimming: 2 bases; junction bases outside the gene matches: 2. Germline CDR1 SQVTM, CDR2 ANQGSEA.

This clone was picked up many times. The V call is TRBV4-3, the J call TRBJ2-3; 10 bases align to TRBD2. V dropped 2 bases and J dropped 6; count of bases not matched to a gene: 5. Germline V gene lookup returns CDR1 LGHNA and CDR2 YSLEER. The CDR3 loop spans 15 amino acids. CDR3 sequence (DNA): TGCGCCAGCAGCCAACTGGGACTAGCGTGGGATACGCAGTATTTT. Amino acid sequence: CASSQLGLAWDTQYF.

At least ten counts were recorded for this clone. This chain joins TRBV7-2 and TRBJ2-6; D remains unclear. Germline-derived CDR1 and CDR2 are SGHTA and FQGNSA. The CDR3 spans 13 residues. V was shortened by 4 bases and J by 4 bases, with 5 bases between the two germline ends. The CDR3 loop is CASSSPGANVLTF. In DNA, the CDR3 is TGTGCCAGCAGCTCTCCCGGGGCCAACGTCCTGACTTTC.